The T cell receptor beta chain under discussion was sequenced for a study of cytomegalovirus exposure and HLA in healthy donors. General study findings and limits: The study had only CMV serostatus as immune exposure information.

There are many counts of this clone. Its cognate antigen is unknown. Other DNA sequences in this specimen translate into the identical CDR3. The study ran its PCR with 60 Vbeta and 13 Jbeta primers. Method: immunoSEQ multiplex PCR; TCRdb's copy keeps in-frame clones and lacks some. This sample has tens of thousands of clones; more than 65% occur once, and the top ten carry roughly 15%. Trimming cost V 3 bases and J 1 base, with 9 bases left between them. The germline CDR1 and CDR2 sequences are SGHTA and FQGNSA. CDR3 size: 14 residues. The V gene is TRBV7-2, the J gene TRBJ1-1; D perhaps matches TRBD1 (5 bases). The TCR was taken from a woman aged 40-49 years in good health and CMV-seropositive. The sequenced sample consisted of PBMCs. CDR3 nucleotides: TGTGCCAGCAGCTTGGGAGGGGCGAACACTGAAGCTTTCTTT. Translated: CASSLGGANTEAFF.